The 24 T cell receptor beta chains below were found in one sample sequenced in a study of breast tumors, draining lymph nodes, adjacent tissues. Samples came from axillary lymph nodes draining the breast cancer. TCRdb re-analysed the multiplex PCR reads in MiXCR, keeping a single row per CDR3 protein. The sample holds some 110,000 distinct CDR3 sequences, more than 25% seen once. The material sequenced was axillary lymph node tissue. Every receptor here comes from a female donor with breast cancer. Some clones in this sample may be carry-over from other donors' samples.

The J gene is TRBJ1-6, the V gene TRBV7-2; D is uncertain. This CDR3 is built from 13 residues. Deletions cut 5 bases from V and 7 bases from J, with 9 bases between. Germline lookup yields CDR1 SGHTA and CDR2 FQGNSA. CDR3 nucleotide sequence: TGTGCCAGCAGCCAGGTACCGAATTCACCCCTCCACTTT. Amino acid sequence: CASSQVPNSPLHF. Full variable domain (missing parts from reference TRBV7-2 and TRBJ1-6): GAGVSQSPSNKVTEKGKDVELRCDPISGHTALYWYRQSLGQGLEFLIYFQGNSAPDKSGLPSDRFSAERTGGSVSTLTIQRTQQEDSAVYLCASSQVPNSPLHFGNGTRLTVT.

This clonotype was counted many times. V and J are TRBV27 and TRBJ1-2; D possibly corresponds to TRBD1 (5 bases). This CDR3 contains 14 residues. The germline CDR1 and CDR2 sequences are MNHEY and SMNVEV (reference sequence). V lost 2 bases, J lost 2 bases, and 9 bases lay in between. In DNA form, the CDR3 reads TGTGCCAGCAGTTTAGCGGGACGGAACTATGGCTACACCTTC. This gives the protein CASSLAGRNYGYTF.

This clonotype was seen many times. CDR3 sequence: CASSSRTGNTDTQYF. CDR3 DNA sequence: TGTGCCAGCAGTTCCAGGACAGGGAATACAGATACGCAGTATTTT. The rearrangement joins TRBV6-2 or TRBV6-3 to TRBJ2-3, with 8 bases matching TRBD1. Unmatched junction bases numbered 6, after V lost 4 bases and J lost 3 bases. CDR1 and CDR2 (germline): MNHEY, SVGEGT. CDR3 length: 15 amino acids.

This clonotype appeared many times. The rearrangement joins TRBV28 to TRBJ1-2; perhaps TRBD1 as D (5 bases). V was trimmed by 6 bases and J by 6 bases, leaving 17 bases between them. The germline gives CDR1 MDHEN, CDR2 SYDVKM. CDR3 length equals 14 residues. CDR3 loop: CASSQGLAGHGYTF. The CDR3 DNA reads TGTGCCAGCAGCCAGGGACTTGCGGGGCATGGCTACACCTTC.

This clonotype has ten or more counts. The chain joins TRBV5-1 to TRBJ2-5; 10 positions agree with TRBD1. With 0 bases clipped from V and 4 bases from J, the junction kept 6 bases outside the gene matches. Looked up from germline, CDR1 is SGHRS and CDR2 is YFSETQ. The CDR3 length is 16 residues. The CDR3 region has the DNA TGCGCCAGCAGCTTGGGGGGGGACAGGGGTCGAGAGACCCAGTACTTC. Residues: CASSLGGDRGRETQYF.

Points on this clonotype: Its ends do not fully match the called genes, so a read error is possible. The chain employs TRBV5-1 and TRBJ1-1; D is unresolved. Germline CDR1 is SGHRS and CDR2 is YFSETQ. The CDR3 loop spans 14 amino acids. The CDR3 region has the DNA TGCGCCAGCAGCTTGCACGGCACCGACACTAAAGCTTTCTTT. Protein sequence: CASSLHGTDTKAFF.

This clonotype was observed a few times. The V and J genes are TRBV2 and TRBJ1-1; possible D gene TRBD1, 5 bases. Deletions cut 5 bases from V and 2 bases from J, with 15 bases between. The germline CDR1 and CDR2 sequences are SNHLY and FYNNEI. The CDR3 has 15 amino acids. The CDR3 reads CASSYSRQGNTEAFF. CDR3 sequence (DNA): TGTGCCAGCAGTTACTCCAGGCAGGGAAACACTGAAGCTTTCTTT.

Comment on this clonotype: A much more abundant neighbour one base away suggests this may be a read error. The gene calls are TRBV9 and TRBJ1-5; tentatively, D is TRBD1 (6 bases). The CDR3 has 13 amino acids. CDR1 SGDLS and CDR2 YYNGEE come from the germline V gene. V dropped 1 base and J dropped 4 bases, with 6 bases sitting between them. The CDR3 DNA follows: TGTGCCAGCAGCGTACAGGGGAATCAGCCCCAGCATTTT. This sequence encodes CASSVQGNQPQHF.

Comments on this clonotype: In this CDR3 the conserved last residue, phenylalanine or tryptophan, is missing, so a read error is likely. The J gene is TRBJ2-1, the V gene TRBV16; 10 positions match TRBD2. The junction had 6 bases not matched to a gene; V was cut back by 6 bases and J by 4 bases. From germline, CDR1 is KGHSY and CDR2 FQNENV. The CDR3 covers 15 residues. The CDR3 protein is CASSEPGLAYNEQFL. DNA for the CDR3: TGTGCCAGCAGTGAACCGGGACTAGCGTACAATGAGCAGTTCCTC.

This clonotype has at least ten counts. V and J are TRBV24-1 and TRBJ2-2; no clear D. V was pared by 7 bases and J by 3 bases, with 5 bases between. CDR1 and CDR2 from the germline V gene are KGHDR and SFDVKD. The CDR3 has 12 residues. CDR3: CATRYDTGELFF. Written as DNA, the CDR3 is TGTGCCACCAGATATGACACCGGGGAGCTGTTTTTT.

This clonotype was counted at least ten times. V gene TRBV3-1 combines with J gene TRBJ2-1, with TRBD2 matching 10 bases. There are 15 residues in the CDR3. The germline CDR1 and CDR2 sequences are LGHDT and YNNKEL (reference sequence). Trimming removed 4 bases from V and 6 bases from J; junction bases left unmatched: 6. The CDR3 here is CASSPTLAGANEQFF. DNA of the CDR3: TGTGCCAGCAGCCCTACCCTAGCGGGAGCCAATGAGCAGTTCTTC.

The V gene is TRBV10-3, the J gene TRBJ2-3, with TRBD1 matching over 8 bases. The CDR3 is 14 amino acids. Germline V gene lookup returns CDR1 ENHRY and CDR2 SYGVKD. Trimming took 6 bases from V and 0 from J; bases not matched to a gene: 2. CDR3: CAISGTGSTDTQYF. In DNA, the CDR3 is TGTGCCATCAGCGGGACAGGCAGCACAGATACGCAGTATTTT.

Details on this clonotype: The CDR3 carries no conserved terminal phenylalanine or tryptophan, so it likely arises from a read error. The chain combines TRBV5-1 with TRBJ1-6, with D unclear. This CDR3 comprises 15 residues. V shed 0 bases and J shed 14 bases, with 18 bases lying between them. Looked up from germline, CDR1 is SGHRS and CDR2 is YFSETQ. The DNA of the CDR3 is TGCGCCAGCAGCTTGGGGCCGAGTGCCGTATCGACCCTCCACCTT. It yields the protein CASSLGPSAVSTLHL.

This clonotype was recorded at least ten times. The CDR3 reads CASGGYNEQFF. The CDR3 nucleotides are TGTGCCAGCGGGGGGTACAATGAGCAGTTCTTC. The rearrangement links TRBV5-8 to TRBJ2-1, with D perhaps matching TRBD2 (6 bases). Germline assignment: CDR1 SGHTS and CDR2 YDEGEE. CDR3 length: 11 residues. V lost 7 bases, J lost 4 bases, and 6 bases lay in between.

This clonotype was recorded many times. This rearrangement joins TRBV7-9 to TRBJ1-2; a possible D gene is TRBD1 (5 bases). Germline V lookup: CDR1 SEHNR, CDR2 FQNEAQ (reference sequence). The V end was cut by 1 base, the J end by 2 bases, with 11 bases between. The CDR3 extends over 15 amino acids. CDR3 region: CASSLVDRLNYGYTF. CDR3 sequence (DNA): TGTGCCAGCAGCTTAGTCGACAGACTGAACTATGGCTACACCTTC.

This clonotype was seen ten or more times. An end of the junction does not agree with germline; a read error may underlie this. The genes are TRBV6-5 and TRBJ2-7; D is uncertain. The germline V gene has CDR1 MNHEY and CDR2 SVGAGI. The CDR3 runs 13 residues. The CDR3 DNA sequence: TGTGCCAGCAGTCACTCGATGTTAAGAGAGCAGTACTTC. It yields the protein CASSHSMLREQYF.

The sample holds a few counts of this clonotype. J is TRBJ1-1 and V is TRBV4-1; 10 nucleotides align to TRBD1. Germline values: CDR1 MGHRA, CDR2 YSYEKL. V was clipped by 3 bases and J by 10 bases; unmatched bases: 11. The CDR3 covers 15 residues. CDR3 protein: CASSHFTGTGERAFF. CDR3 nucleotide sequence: TGCGCCAGCAGCCATTTTACCGGGACAGGGGAAAGAGCTTTCTTT.

CDR3 protein: CSARSGGSGELFF. In DNA form, the CDR3 reads TGCAGTGCTAGATCAGGGGGCAGTGGGGAGCTGTTTTTT. The rearrangement joins TRBV20-1 to TRBJ2-2; 8 positions agree with TRBD1. Trimming took 2 bases from V and 8 from J; bases not matched to a gene: 4. From germline, CDR1 is DFQATT and CDR2 SNEGSKA (reference sequence). The CDR3 sequence is 13 residues long.

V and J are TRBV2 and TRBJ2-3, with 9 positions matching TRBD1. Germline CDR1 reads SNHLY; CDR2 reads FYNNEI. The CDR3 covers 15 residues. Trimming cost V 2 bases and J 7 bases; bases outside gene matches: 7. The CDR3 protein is CASSEPGQGRNTQYF. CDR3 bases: TGTGCCAGCAGTGAACCGGGACAGGGTAGGAATACGCAGTATTTT.

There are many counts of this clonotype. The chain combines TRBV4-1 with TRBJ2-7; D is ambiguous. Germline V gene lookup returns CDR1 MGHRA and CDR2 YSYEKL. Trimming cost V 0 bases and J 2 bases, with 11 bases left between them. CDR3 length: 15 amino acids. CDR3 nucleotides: TGCGCCAGCAGCCAAGAAAGGACGGCAACCTACGAGCAGTACTTC. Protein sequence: CASSQERTATYEQYF.

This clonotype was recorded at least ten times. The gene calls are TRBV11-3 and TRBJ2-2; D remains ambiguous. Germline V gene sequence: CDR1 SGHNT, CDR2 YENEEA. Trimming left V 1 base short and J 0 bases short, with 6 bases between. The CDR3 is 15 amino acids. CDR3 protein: CASSLGLPNTGELFF. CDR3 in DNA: TGTGCCAGCAGCTTAGGACTGCCGAACACCGGGGAGCTGTTTTTT. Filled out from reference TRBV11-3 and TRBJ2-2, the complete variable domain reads EAGVVQSPRYKIIEKKQPVAFWCNPISGHNTLYWYLQNLGQGPELLIRYENEEAVDDSQLPKDRFSAERLKGVDSTLKIQPAELGDSAVYLCASSLGLPNTGELFFGEGSRLTVL.

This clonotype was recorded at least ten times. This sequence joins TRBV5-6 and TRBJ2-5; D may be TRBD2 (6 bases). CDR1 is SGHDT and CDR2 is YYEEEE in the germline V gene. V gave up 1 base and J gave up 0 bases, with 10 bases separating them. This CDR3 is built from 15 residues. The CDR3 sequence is CASSLPSADQETQYF. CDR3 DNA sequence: TGTGCCAGCAGCTTGCCTAGCGCGGACCAAGAGACCCAGTACTTC.

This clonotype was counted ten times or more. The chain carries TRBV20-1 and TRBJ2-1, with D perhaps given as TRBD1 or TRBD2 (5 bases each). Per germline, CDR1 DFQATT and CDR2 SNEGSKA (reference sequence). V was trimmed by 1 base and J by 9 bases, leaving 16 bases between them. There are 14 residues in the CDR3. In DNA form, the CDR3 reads TGCAGTGCTAGAGGGGGGACCTCAGCGCCTGAGCAGTTCTTC. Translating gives CSARGGTSAPEQFF.

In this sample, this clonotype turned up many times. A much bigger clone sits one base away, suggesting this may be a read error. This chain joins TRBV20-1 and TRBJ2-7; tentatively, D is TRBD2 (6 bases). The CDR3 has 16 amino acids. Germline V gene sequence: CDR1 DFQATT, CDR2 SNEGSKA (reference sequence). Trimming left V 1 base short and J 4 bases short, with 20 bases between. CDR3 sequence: CSARAVQGSAGYEQYF. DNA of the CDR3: TGCAGTGCTAGAGCAGTCCAAGGTAGCGCGGGGTACGAGCAGTACTTC.